The 23 T cell receptor beta chains reported below all come from one sample, sequenced in a study of blood T cells in healthy people across ages. Then a second PCR, running about 6 to 12 cycles, was carried out with a sample-barcoded 5' primer and a J-beta primer mix. Each CDR3 protein is one row after TCRdb ran MiXCR on the 5' RACE reads. Here the sample spans roughly 500,000 distinct CDR3 sequences, around 24% being singletons. This sample was also put to use in a study of T cells of mothers and their children.

The specimen was blood. All receptors derive from a boy aged 5-17 years in good health.

This clonotype was counted a few times. The chain uses TRBV19 and TRBJ2-7; 10 nucleotides agree with TRBD1. J gave up 2 bases and V 3 bases, and 4 bases lay outside the gene matches. Germline V CDR1 and CDR2: LNHDA, SQIVND (reference sequence). The CDR3 is made up of 15 amino acids. This CDR3 is CASSMGTGDPYEQYF. In nucleotides, the CDR3 is TGTGCCAGTAGTATGGGGACAGGGGATCCCTACGAGCAGTACTTC.

The chain employs TRBV4-2 and TRBJ2-5; D remains ambiguous. Between the trimmed V and J ends, which lost 0 bases and 1 base, there was a span of 6 bases. The length of the CDR3 is 14 residues. Germline assignment: CDR1 LGHNA and CDR2 YNFKEQ. Here the CDR3 reads CASSQDRSQETQYF. Written as DNA, the CDR3 is TGTGCCAGCAGCCAAGATCGCTCCCAAGAGACCCAGTACTTC.

This clonotype was picked up a small number of times. This chain links TRBV12-3 or TRBV12-4 with TRBJ2-1; possible D gene TRBD2, 6 bases. The DNA end favors TRBJ2-7, so the J call may be wrong. CDR3 length equals 15 residues. The DNA for the CDR3 is TGTGCCAGCAGCCATGACGGGAGTCTAATGGGCGAGCAGTACTTC. This encodes CASSHDGSLMGEQYF.

The chain combines TRBV7-2 with TRBJ1-1; D not resolved. This CDR3 is 14 amino acids long. The V gene lost 7 bases and the J gene lost 1 base, with 13 bases spanning the gap. Per the germline V gene, CDR1 is SGHTA and CDR2 is FQGNSA. The CDR3 loop is CASTRLGSNTEAFF. CDR3 coding DNA: TGTGCCAGCACCCGGCTTGGGTCGAACACTGAAGCTTTCTTT.

This sequence joins TRBV30 and TRBJ2-7; 7 nucleotides align to TRBD2. Trimming at V came to 2 bases and at J to 3 bases, leaving 10 bases not matched to a gene. The CDR3 has 15 residues. Per the germline V gene, CDR1 is GTSNPN and CDR2 is SVGIG (reference sequence). CDR3 in amino acids: CAWSPSERGVYEQYF. DNA for the CDR3: TGTGCCTGGAGTCCTTCGGAGCGGGGTGTCTACGAGCAGTACTTC.

The chain has TRBV28 and TRBJ2-6; D tentatively reads TRBD1 or TRBD2 (7 bases each). CDR3 length equals 18 residues. Trimming took 6 bases from V and 0 from J, leaving 18 bases between them. CDR1 and CDR2 (germline): MDHEN, SYDVKM. CDR3 region: CASSSTAGQLSGANVLTF. CDR3 sequence (DNA): TGTGCCAGCAGCTCGACAGCGGGACAGCTCTCTGGGGCCAACGTCCTGACTTTC.

The chain employs TRBV12-3 or TRBV12-4 and TRBJ2-7, with TRBD2 matching over 7 bases. The CDR3 consists of 13 residues. V shed 6 bases and J 4 bases; nucleotides not matched to a gene: 6. CDR3 sequence (DNA): TGTGCCAGCAGGACCCAGCGGGAATACGAGCAGTACTTC. It yields the protein CASRTQREYEQYF.

This chain uses TRBV7-9 with TRBJ2-1; tentatively, D is TRBD2 (6 bases). CDR1 is SEHNR, CDR2 FQNEAQ, per germline (reference sequence). CDR3 size: 14 residues. The V and J ends lost 3 bases and 5 bases respectively, with 11 bases between them. The CDR3 loop reads CASSFRGGHNEQFF. The DNA of the CDR3 is TGTGCCAGCAGCTTTCGGGGAGGTCACAATGAGCAGTTCTTC.

Here the CDR3 reads CSARGIPGEQYF. CDR3 sequence (DNA): TGCAGTGCTAGGGGCATCCCCGGCGAGCAGTACTTC. The gene calls are TRBV20-1 and TRBJ2-7, with D unresolved. This CDR3 contains 12 residues. Germline CDR1 reads DFQATT; CDR2 reads SNEGSKA (reference sequence). V lost 3 bases, J lost 6 bases, and 12 bases lay in between.

This clonotype was observed a handful of times. The rearrangement joins TRBV25-1 to TRBJ2-1, with D tentatively TRBD1 (5 bases). There are 19 residues in the CDR3. Germline-derived CDR1 and CDR2 are MGHDK and SYGVNS. V was trimmed by 8 bases and J by 0 bases, leaving 26 bases between them. CDR3 region: CASGASPGEIRSSYNEQFF. In DNA form, the CDR3 reads TGTGCCAGCGGGGCGAGTCCAGGTGAAATCCGAAGCTCCTACAATGAGCAGTTCTTC.

This clonotype was counted only a few times. This chain connects TRBV27 to TRBJ2-5, with 7 positions matching TRBD1. The CDR3 runs to 14 residues. Germline CDR1 MNHEY, CDR2 SMNVEV (reference sequence). V lost 1 base and J lost 5; bases outside the gene matches: 4. CDR3 region: CASSLWGRGETQYF. The CDR3 nucleotides read TGTGCCAGCAGTTTATGGGGCAGGGGGGAGACCCAGTACTTC.

This clonotype was picked up a small number of times. The chain combines TRBV20-1 with TRBJ2-3; 7 nucleotides align to TRBD2. The CDR3 is made up of 15 amino acids. Trimming removed 3 bases from V and 1 base from J; junction bases left unmatched: 7. Per the germline V gene, CDR1 is DFQATT and CDR2 is SNEGSKA (reference sequence). Here the CDR3 reads CSASGASGGTDTQYF. The DNA of the CDR3 is TGCAGTGCTAGCGGGGCTAGCGGTGGCACAGATACGCAGTATTTT.

This clonotype appeared a few times. The V call is TRBV7-9, the J call TRBJ2-5, with D tentatively TRBD2 (5 bases). Trimming stripped 7 bases from V and 3 bases from J, with 9 bases between. The CDR3 loop spans 12 amino acids. Germline V gives CDR1 SEHNR, CDR2 FQNEAQ (reference sequence). CDR3 bases: TGTGCCAGCACGCATAGCGAAGAGACCCAGTACTTC. As protein: CASTHSEETQYF.

This chain links TRBV5-6 with TRBJ2-4; maybe TRBD2 (6 bases). Deletions cut 4 bases from V and 6 bases from J, with 23 bases between. The CDR3 is 17 amino acids. Germline CDR1 reads SGHDT; CDR2 reads YYEEEE. The CDR3 sequence is CASSPWGVQTLGNIQYF. The CDR3 DNA sequence: TGTGCCAGCAGCCCGTGGGGGGTACAGACACTCGGAAACATTCAGTACTTC.

This clonotype came up a few times. In DNA form, the CDR3 reads TGTGCCAGCAGTCCTTTTACAGGGGTCGACGAGCAGTACTTC. This sequence encodes CASSPFTGVDEQYF. This chain uses TRBV6-6 with TRBJ2-5; TRBD1 matches 7 bases. The end of the DNA aligns better with TRBJ2-7, so the J call may be wrong. The CDR3 sequence is 14 residues long. The V gene's germline CDR1 is MNHNY and CDR2 SVGAGI (reference sequence).

The chain is built from TRBV28 and TRBJ2-5; D is ambiguous. TRBJ2-1 explains the end of the DNA better; the J call may be wrong. In germline, CDR1 is MDHEN, CDR2 SYDVKM. The CDR3 loop spans 13 amino acids. The CDR3 coding sequence is TGTGCCAGCAGCCTTGGGATGGGCCCTTCCCAGTTCTTC. Residues: CASSLGMGPSQFF.

In this sample, this clonotype turned up a few times. The rearrangement joins TRBV20-1 to TRBJ2-5; D uncertain. The CDR3 totals 13 residues. V lost 6 bases, J lost 1 base, and 12 bases lay in between. Germline CDR1 reads DFQATT; CDR2 reads SNEGSKA (reference sequence). DNA of the CDR3: TGCAGTGCCCCTCAACGAATCCAAGAGACCCAGTACTTC. This gives the protein CSAPQRIQETQYF.

The sample holds a few counts of this clonotype. The rearrangement links TRBV3-1 to TRBJ2-5; D remains unclear. Trimming removed 4 bases from V and 2 bases from J, with 11 bases in between. Per germline, CDR1 LGHDT and CDR2 YNNKEL (reference sequence). This CDR3 has 14 amino acids. The CDR3 sequence is CASSPETIQETQYF. CDR3 bases: TGTGCCAGCAGCCCCGAAACCATTCAAGAGACCCAGTACTTC.

This clonotype was counted a single time. The rearrangement joins TRBV10-3 to TRBJ2-5, with D tentatively TRBD1 or TRBD2 (5 bases each). CDR1 is ENHRY and CDR2 is SYGVKD in the germline V gene. Trimming left V 0 bases short and J 7 bases short, with 6 bases between. The CDR3 totals 12 residues. The CDR3 reads CAISESRGTQYF. Here the CDR3 DNA reads TGTGCCATCAGTGAGTCGAGGGGGACCCAGTACTTC.

The chain carries TRBV4-1 and TRBJ2-2, with D tentatively TRBD1 (5 bases). V was clipped by 0 bases and J by 2 bases, with 13 bases between them. The CDR3 is 17 residues long. The germline gives CDR1 MGHRA, CDR2 YSYEKL. CDR3 loop: CASSQDQPTANTGELFF. CDR3 coding DNA: TGCGCCAGCAGCCAAGATCAACCGACAGCAAACACCGGGGAGCTGTTTTTT.

This clonotype appeared a few times. The chain carries TRBV2 and TRBJ2-2, with D possibly being TRBD1 (5 bases). The CDR3 is made up of 16 amino acids. Germline lookup yields CDR1 SNHLY and CDR2 FYNNEI. Trimming removed 3 bases at V and 6 bases at J, with 17 bases between. The CDR3 DNA is TGTGCCAGCAGTGACAGGGTCGGTTTCGGCCCCGGGGAGCTGTTTTTT. Residues: CASSDRVGFGPGELFF. The variable domain in full, completed from reference TRBV2 and TRBJ2-2, reads EPEVTQTPSHQVTQMGQEVILRCVPISNHLYFYWYRQILGQKVEFLVSFYNNEISEKSEIFDDQFSVERPDGSNFTLKIRSTKLEDSAMYFCASSDRVGFGPGELFFGEGSRLTVL.

This chain uses TRBV6-2 or TRBV6-3 with TRBJ2-1, with 8 bases aligning to TRBD1. The assigned J gene may be wrong: the sequence end matches TRBJ2-7 better. Germline assignment: CDR1 MNHEY and CDR2 SVGEGT. CDR3 length: 15 residues. The CDR3 is CASRRGTGNSYEQYF. The CDR3 coding sequence is TGTGCCAGCAGGCGTGGGACAGGAAACTCCTACGAGCAGTACTTC.

This clonotype has just a few counts. This chain links TRBV9 with TRBJ2-5; perhaps TRBD1 as D (5 bases). Near its end, the DNA agrees better with TRBJ2-7, so the J call may be wrong. CDR1 and CDR2 from the germline V gene are SGDLS and YYNGEE. The CDR3 has 12 amino acids. This CDR3 is CASSAGFYEQYF. The CDR3 DNA is TGTGCCAGCAGCGCAGGGTTTTACGAGCAGTACTTC.